The clone carrying this T cell receptor beta chain was seen at least ten times. The target antigen is unknown. Not enrolled were patients with uncontrolled infection, other autoimmune disease, pregnancy or lactation. Diagnosing involved the use of clinical symptoms, serum thyroxine and TRAb, thyroid ultrasound and orbital computed tomography. This CDR3 spans 15 amino acids. Per germline, CDR1 SGHTA and CDR2 FQGTGA. Trimming took 6 bases from V and 2 from J, leaving 13 bases between them. This record belongs to a study of T cells in Graves' hyperthyroidism and ophthalmopathy. Study-wide points: Before onset, ophthalmopathy was predicted by the model a median roughly 6.8 months earlier. The blood repertoire included most of the expanded thyroid clonotypes above 0.001.

Template material for amplifying TCR beta CDR3 regions consisted of RNA transcripts. HTBI primers drove first-round RT-PCR of the TCR CDR3. MiXCR was run by TCRdb on the multiplex PCR reads, yielding one entry per CDR3 protein. The table records around 600,000 distinct CDR3 sequences, more than 13% of them present only once. The sequenced material came from blood. This clonotype was obtained from a woman younger than 30 with Graves' ophthalmopathy. The genes are TRBV7-3 and TRBJ2-2; D possibly corresponds to TRBD1 (6 bases). The CDR3: CASSLQGPNTGELFF. In DNA, the CDR3 is TGTGCCAGCAGTTTGCAGGGGCCAAACACCGGGGAGCTGTTTTTT.